This TCR beta chain was sequenced in a study of cytomegalovirus exposure and HLA in healthy donors. Study-level results: The study put 150 or so TCR beta chains on its list as cytomegalovirus-associated. The authors later found HLA-associated TCR beta chains more clonally expanded than equally common others. Most TCR beta V segments were productive about 87% or about 30% of the time in an earlier analysis.

The PCR was carried out with 60 Vbeta primers and 13 Jbeta primers. Authors' methods: Counted up in a later analysis, unique TCR beta chains came to approximately 77 million, with about 9.9 million shared. Generated by immunoSEQ multiplex PCR, the TCRdb table keeps only in-frame clones and is missing some. The DNA was the basis for D and trimming; V, J and clone size are from that table. The sample includes 220,000 or so clones, approximately 70% seen only once; the top ten take less than 2%. Details on this clone: No antigen is known for it.

The sample taken for sequencing was PBMCs. The sequence was collected from a woman between 25 and 40 years old in good health and CMV-seronegative.

The CDR3 protein is CASSEASVVPPWNEQFF. CDR3 in DNA: TGTGCCAGCAGTGAAGCATCGGTAGTCCCTCCTTGGAATGAGCAGTTCTTC. The V call is TRBV6-1, the J call TRBJ2-1; D is undetermined. Germline V lookup: CDR1 MNHNS, CDR2 SASEGT. V was shortened by 0 bases and J by 7 bases, with 19 bases between the two germline ends. The CDR3 loop spans 17 amino acids.